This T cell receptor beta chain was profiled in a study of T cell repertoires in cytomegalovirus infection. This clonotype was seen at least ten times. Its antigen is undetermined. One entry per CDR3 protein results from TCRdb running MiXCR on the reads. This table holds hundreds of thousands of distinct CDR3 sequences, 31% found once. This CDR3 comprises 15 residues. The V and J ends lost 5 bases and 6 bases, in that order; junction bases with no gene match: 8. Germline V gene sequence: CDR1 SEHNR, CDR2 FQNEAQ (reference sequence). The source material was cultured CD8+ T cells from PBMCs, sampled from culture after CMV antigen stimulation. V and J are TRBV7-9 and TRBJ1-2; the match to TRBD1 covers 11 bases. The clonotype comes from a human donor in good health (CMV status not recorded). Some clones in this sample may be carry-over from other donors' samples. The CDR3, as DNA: TGTGCCAGCAGCCTGGACAGGGGGCTAGTGAATGGCTACACCTTC. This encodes CASSLDRGLVNGYTF.